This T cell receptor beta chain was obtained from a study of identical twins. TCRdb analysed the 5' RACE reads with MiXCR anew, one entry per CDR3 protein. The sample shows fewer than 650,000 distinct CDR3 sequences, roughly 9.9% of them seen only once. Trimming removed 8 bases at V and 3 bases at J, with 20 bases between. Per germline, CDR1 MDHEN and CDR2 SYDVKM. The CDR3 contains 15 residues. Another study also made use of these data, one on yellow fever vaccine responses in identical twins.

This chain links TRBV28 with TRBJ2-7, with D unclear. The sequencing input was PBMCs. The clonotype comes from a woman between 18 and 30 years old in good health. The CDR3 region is CASALGTASLYEQYF. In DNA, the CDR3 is TGTGCCAGCGCCTTGGGAACAGCCTCACTCTACGAGCAGTACTTC.